This T cell receptor beta chain originates from a study of blood T cell repertoires in COVID-19. Overall study: Donors in the United States, Italy and Spain gave samples during acute or convalescent COVID-19. The analysed material was cDNA or gDNA that came from T cells, B-cell-depleted T cells, or PBMCs.

Authors' methods: Using reference gene primer amplification, nucleated cell counts were estimated. Clones were sequenced by immunoSEQ multiplex PCR, and TCRdb holds only the in-frame ones, with some missing. That table gives V, J and clone size, and the DNA gave D and trimming. The sample has 130,000 to 150,000 clones, roughly 88% seen once. The sequence was obtained from a woman aged 50 to 65 with acute or convalescent COVID-19. Sequencing was performed on peripheral blood.

The CDR3 bases are TGTGCCAGCAGCTCGTCGGGACTAAGGTACGAGCAGTACTTC. It codes for CASSSSGLRYEQYF. The gene calls are TRBV5-4 and TRBJ2-7; 7 bases match TRBD2. This CDR3 spans 14 amino acids. Germline assignment: CDR1 SGHNT and CDR2 YYREEE (reference sequence). V trimming: 3 bases; J trimming: 4 bases; junction bases outside the gene matches: 7.